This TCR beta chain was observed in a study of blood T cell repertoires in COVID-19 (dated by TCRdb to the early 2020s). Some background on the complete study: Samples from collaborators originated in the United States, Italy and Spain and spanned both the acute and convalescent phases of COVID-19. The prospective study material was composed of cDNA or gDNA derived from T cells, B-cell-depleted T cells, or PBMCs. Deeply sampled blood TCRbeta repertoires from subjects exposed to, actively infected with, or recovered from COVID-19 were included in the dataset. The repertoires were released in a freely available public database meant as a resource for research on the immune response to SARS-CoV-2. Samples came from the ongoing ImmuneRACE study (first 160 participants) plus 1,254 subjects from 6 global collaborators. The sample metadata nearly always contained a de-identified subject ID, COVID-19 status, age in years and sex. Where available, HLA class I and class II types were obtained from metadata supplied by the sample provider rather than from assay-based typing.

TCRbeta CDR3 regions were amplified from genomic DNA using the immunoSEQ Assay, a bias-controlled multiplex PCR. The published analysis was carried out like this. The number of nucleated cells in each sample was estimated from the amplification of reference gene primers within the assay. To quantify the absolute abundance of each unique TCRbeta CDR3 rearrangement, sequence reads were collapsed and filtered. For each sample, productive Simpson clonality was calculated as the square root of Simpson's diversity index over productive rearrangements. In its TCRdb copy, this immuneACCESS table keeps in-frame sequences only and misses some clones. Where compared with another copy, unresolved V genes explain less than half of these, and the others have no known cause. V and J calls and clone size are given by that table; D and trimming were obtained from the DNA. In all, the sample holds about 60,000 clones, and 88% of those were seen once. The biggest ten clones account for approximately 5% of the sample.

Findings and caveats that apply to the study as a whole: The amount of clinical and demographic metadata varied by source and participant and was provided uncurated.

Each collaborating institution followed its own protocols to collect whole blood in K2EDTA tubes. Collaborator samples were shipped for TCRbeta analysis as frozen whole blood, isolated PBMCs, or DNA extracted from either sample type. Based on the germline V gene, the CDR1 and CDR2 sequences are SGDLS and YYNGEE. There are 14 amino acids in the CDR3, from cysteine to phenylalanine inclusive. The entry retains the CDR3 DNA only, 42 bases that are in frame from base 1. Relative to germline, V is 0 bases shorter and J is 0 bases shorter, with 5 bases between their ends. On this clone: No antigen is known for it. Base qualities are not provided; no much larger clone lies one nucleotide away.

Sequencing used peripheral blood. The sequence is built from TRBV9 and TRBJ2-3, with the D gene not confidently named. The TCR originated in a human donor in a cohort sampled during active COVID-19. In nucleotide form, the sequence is TGTGCCAGCAGCGTAGGGAGTAGCACAGATACGCAGTATTTT. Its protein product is CASSVGSSTDTQYF.